These 9 T cell receptor beta chains share one sample of origin, sequenced in a study of response to subunit inactivated influenza vaccine. TCRdb re-derived calls from the RT-PCR reads in MiXCR, one entry per CDR3 protein. Here the sample spans 500,000 to 550,000 distinct CDR3 sequences, around 7.7% being singletons. The sample here was PBMCs from blood, taken around 25 months after vaccination. Receptors originate from a man aged 50 to 69 who received an inactivated influenza vaccine.

This clonotype was detected a few times. V gene TRBV7-2 combines with J gene TRBJ2-7, with 11 nucleotides matching TRBD2. This CDR3 region has 16 residues. Germline loops: CDR1 SGHTA, CDR2 FQGNSA. The trim removed 1 base at V and 3 bases at J, leaving 5 bases unmatched. CDR3 DNA sequence: TGTGCCAGCAGCTTAGGTATAGCGGGGGGGCACTACGAGCAGTACTTC. This translates into CASSLGIAGGHYEQYF. Combining the CDR3 with reference TRBV7-2 and TRBJ2-7 gives the whole variable domain GAGVSQSPSNKVTEKGKDVELRCDPISGHTALYWYRQSLGQGLEFLIYFQGNSAPDKSGLPSDRFSAERTGGSVSTLTIQRTQQEDSAVYLCASSLGIAGGHYEQYFGPGTRLTVT.

A few counts support this clonotype. The gene calls are TRBV25-1 and TRBJ1-1, with D hard to call. V lost 1 base and J lost 5, with 8 bases in between. Germline V gene sequence: CDR1 MGHDK, CDR2 SYGVNS. The CDR3 is 13 residues long. CDR3 sequence: CASSESGITEAFF. In nucleotides, the CDR3 is TGTGCCAGCAGTGAATCCGGGATTACTGAAGCTTTCTTT.

This clonotype was seen at least ten times. The rearrangement joins TRBV29-1 to TRBJ1-1; no clear D. V was pared by 5 bases and J by 1 base, with 5 bases between. The germline V gene has CDR1 SQVTM and CDR2 ANQGSEA. CDR3 size: 11 residues. The CDR3 region has the DNA TGCAGCGTTCTCAAGAACACTGAAGCTTTCTTT. Encoded protein: CSVLKNTEAFF.

The chain recombines TRBV10-3 with TRBJ2-7; perhaps TRBD1 as D (6 bases). Trimming shortened V by 10 bases and J by 6 bases, and 13 bases separated the two germline ends. CDR1 and CDR2 from the germline V gene are ENHRY and SYGVKD. This CDR3 region has 11 residues. The CDR3, as DNA: TGTGCCACAGGGGATGGGACCGAGCAGTACTTC. Protein product: CATGDGTEQYF.

This clonotype appeared many times. The rearrangement uses TRBV20-1 and TRBJ1-1, with D tentatively TRBD1 (5 bases). Germline CDR1 reads DFQATT; CDR2 reads SNEGSKA (reference sequence). The ends were cut back, 1 base at V and 0 bases at J, with 15 bases in the middle. The CDR3 is 16 amino acids. Here the CDR3 reads CSARAGARWVNTEAFF. The CDR3 coding sequence is TGCAGTGCTAGAGCCGGGGCTCGGTGGGTGAACACTGAAGCTTTCTTT.

This clonotype was seen more than once but under ten times. The chain recombines TRBV19 with TRBJ1-2, with TRBD1 identical over 10 bases. The CDR3 length is 13 residues. The V and J ends lost 6 bases and 6 bases, in that order; junction bases with no gene match: 4. Germline CDR1 is LNHDA and CDR2 is SQIVND (reference sequence). The CDR3 sequence: CASSPGTGDGYTF. DNA for the CDR3: TGTGCCAGTAGCCCCGGGACAGGGGATGGCTACACCTTC. The entire variable domain, with the rest obtained from reference TRBV19 and TRBJ1-2, is as follows: DGGITQSPKYLFRKEGQNVTLSCEQNLNHDAMYWYRQDPGQGLRLIYYSQIVNDFQKGDIAEGYSVSREKKESFPLTVTSAQKNPTAFYLCASSPGTGDGYTFGSGTRLTVV.

The table lists this clonotype with many counts. V and J are TRBV11-2 and TRBJ2-4; D not resolved. From germline, CDR1 is SGHAT and CDR2 FQNNGV. The V end lost 6 bases, the J end lost 0 bases, and 9 bases lay between the germline ends. The CDR3 has 14 residues. CDR3 protein: CASSADLAKNIQYF. The CDR3 DNA is TGTGCCAGCAGTGCAGACCTAGCCAAAAACATTCAGTACTTC.

The V gene is TRBV15, the J gene TRBJ1-2; D possibly corresponds to TRBD1 (6 bases). Germline V lookup: CDR1 LNHNV, CDR2 YYDKDF (reference sequence). The CDR3 consists of 19 residues. Trimming removed 2 bases from V and 3 bases from J, with 25 bases in between. CDR3 sequence: CATSRRYAGTLKFHYGYTF. The CDR3 DNA sequence: TGTGCCACCAGCAGACGATACGCCGGGACACTGAAATTCCACTATGGCTACACCTTC.

The chain joins TRBV6-2 or TRBV6-3 to TRBJ2-5, with D perhaps matching TRBD1 (5 bases). Germline V gene data show CDR1 as MNHEY and CDR2 as SVGEGT. The CDR3 length is 14 residues. The ends were cut back, 7 bases at V and 4 bases at J, with 16 bases in the middle. CDR3 sequence reads: CASIADREGETQYF. DNA for the CDR3: TGTGCCAGCATCGCAGACAGAGAAGGAGAGACCCAGTACTTC.